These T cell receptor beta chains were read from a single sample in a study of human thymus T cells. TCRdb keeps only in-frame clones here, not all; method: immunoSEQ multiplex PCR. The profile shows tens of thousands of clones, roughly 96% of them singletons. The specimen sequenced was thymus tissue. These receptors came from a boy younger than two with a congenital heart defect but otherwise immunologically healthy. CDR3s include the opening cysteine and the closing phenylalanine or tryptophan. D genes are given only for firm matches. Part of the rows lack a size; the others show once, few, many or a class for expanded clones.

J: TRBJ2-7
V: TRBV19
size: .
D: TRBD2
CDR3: CASSEAGASYEQYF
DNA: TGTGCCAGTAGTGAAGCGGGAGCATCCTACGAGCAGTACTTC

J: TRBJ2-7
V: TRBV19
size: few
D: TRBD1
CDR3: CASSGGQGAQYEQYF
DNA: TGTGCCAGTAGTGGGGGACAGGGGGCGCAGTACGAGCAGTACTTC

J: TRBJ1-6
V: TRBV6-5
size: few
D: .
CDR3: CASSSGEDSPLHF
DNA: TGTGCCAGCAGCTCAGGAGAGGATTCACCCCTCCACTTT

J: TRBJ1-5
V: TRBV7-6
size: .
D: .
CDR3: CASSPTGRRGRGNQPQHF
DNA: TGTGCCAGCAGTCCGACAGGACGGCGTGGACGCGGCAATCAGCCCCAGCATTTT

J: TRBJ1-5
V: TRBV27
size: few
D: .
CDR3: CASRPGLINQPQHF
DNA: TGTGCCAGCAGGCCGGGACTGATCAATCAGCCCCAGCATTTT

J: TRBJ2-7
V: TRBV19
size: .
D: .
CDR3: CASSIRGVYEQYF
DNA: TGTGCCAGTAGTATCCGAGGGGTGTACGAGCAGTACTTC

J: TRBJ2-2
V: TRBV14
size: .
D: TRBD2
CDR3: CASSPSPSGLAGGTGELFF
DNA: TGTGCCAGCAGTCCATCCCCTTCAGGACTAGCGGGTGGCACCGGGGAGCTGTTTTTT

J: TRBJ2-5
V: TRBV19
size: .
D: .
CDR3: CASSILGALTLPETQYF
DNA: TGTGCCAGTAGTATTTTGGGGGCTCTCACCCTGCCGGAGACCCAGTACTTC

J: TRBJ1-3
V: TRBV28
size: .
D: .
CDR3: CASGSPDGLSGNTIYF
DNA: TGTGCCAGCGGGTCTCCGGACGGACTCTCTGGAAACACCATATATTTT

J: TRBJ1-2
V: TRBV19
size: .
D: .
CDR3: CASSIGRGTGGYTF
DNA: TGTGCCAGTAGTATCGGAAGGGGGACTGGTGGCTACACCTTC

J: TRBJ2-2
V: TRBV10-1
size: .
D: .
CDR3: CASSESWGRDTGELFF
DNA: TGCGCCAGCAGTGAGAGTTGGGGGCGCGACACCGGGGAGCTGTTTTTT

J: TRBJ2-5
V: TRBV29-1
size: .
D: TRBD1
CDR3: CSVGTGVGETQYF
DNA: TGCAGCGTTGGGACAGGGGTTGGGGAGACCCAGTACTTC

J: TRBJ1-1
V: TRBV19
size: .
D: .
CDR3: CATRTHMNTEAFF
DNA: TGTGCCACACGGACCCACATGAACACTGAAGCTTTCTTT

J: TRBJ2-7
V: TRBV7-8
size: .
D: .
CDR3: CASSLNLRSSLIYEQYF
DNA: TGTGCCAGCAGCTTAAATCTGCGCAGCTCCTTGATCTACGAGCAGTACTTC

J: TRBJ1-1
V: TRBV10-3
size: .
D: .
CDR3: CAISESNPRTEPNTEAFF
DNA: TGTGCCATCAGTGAGTCGAATCCCAGGACGGAGCCGAACACTGAAGCTTTCTTT

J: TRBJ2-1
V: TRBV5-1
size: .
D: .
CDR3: CASSLEGTSSYNEQFF
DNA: TGCGCCAGCAGCTTGGAGGGGACAAGCTCCTACAATGAGCAGTTCTTC

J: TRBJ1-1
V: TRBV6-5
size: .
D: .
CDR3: CASSSGCYAMNTEAFF
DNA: TGTGCCAGCAGTTCAGGTTGTTACGCAATGAACACTGAAGCTTTCTTT

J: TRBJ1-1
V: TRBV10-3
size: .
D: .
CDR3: CAIRDSTEAFF
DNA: TGTGCCATCAGAGACTCCACTGAAGCTTTCTTT

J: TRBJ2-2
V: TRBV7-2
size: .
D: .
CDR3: CASSLAFEGSGNTGELFF
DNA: TGTGCCAGCAGCTTAGCGTTCGAAGGGTCTGGCAACACCGGGGAGCTGTTTTTT

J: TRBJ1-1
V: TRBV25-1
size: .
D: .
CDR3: CASGRENTEAFF
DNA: TGTGCCAGTGGCAGGGAGAACACTGAAGCTTTCTTT

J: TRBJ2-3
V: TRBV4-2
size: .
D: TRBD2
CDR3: CASSSRTGTSAKDTQYF
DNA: TGTGCCAGCAGCTCGCGGACCGGGACTAGCGCGAAAGATACGCAGTATTTT

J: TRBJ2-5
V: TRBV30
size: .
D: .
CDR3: CAWSVKDCPSEETQYF
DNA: TGTGCCTGGAGTGTTAAGGACTGCCCCTCCGAAGAGACCCAGTACTTC

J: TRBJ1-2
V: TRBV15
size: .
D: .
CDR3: CATSSKPGGYTF
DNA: TGTGCCACCAGCAGTAAACCGGGAGGCTACACCTTC

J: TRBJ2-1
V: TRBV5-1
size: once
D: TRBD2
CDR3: CASSLAGGLAGEFGQFF
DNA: TGCGCCAGCAGCTTGGCCGGTGGCCTAGCGGGAGAGTTTGGGCAGTTCTTC

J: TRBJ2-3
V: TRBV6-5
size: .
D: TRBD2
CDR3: CATRGTSGETDTQYF
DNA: TGTGCCACAAGAGGGACTAGCGGGGAAACAGATACGCAGTATTTT

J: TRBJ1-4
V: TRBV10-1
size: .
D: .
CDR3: CASRTATNEKLFF
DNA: TGCGCCAGTAGGACTGCAACTAATGAAAAACTGTTTTTT

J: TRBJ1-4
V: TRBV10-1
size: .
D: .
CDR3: CASSSDAGEKLFF
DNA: TGCGCCAGCAGCAGCGATGCGGGCGAAAAACTGTTTTTT

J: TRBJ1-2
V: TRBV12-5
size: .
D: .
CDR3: CASGLSRTAPYGYTF
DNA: TGTGCTAGTGGTTTGAGTAGGACGGCCCCCTATGGCTACACCTTC

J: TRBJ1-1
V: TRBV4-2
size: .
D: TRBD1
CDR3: CASSQVFGTGKVNTEAFF
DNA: TGTGCCAGCAGCCAAGTGTTTGGGACAGGGAAAGTGAACACTGAAGCTTTCTTT

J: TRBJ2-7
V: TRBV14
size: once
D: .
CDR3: CASSPPHDAPYEQYF
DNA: TGTGCCAGCAGCCCCCCCCATGACGCACCCTACGAGCAGTACTTC

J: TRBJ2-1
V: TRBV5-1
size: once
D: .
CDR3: CASSWKAGNNEQFF
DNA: TGCGCCAGCAGCTGGAAAGCAGGGAACAATGAGCAGTTCTTC

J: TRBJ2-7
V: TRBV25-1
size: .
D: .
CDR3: CASRLDRFGEQYF
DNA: TGTGCCAGCCGACTCGACAGGTTTGGCGAGCAGTACTTC

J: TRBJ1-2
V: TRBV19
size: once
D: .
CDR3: CASSIRAEGYGYTF
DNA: TGTGCCAGTAGTATTAGGGCAGAAGGCTATGGCTACACCTTC

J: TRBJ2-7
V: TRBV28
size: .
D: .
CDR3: CASTSHPGAYEQYF
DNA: TGTGCCAGCACTTCGCACCCGGGGGCCTACGAGCAGTACTTC

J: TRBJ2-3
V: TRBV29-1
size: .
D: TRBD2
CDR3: CSVEDRWRTSGRTDTQYF
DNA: TGCAGCGTTGAAGATAGATGGAGGACTAGCGGGAGAACAGATACGCAGTATTTT

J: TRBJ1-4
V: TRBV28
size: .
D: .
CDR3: CASSFKGTTNEKLFF
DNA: TGTGCCAGCAGTTTCAAAGGGACAACTAATGAAAAACTGTTTTTT

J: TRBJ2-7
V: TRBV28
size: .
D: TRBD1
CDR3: CASSLFGGTGGVEQYF
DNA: TGTGCCAGCAGTTTATTTGGGGGGACAGGGGGCGTCGAGCAGTACTTC

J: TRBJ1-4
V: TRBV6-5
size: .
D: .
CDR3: CASSFTGTTNEKLFF
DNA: TGTGCCAGCAGTTTCACAGGGACAACTAATGAAAAACTGTTTTTT

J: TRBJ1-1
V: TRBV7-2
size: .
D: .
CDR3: CASSLVHMNTEAFF
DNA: TGTGCCAGCAGCTTAGTTCACATGAACACTGAAGCTTTCTTT

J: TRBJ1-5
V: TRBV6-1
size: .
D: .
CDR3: CASSESAGCQPQHF
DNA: TGTGCCAGCAGTGAGTCGGCAGGGTGCCAGCCCCAGCATTTT

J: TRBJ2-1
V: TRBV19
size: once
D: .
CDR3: CASKSGTPARDNEQFF
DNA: TGTGCCAGTAAATCAGGTACCCCCGCTAGGGACAATGAGCAGTTCTTC

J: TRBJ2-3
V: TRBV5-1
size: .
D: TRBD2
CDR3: CASSWIPRLGLATDTQYF
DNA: TGCGCCAGCAGCTGGATCCCCAGGTTGGGACTAGCCACAGATACGCAGTATTTT

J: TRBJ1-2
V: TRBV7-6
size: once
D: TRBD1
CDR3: CASSLAPYKDRGRGRDGYTF
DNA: TGTGCCAGCAGCTTAGCCCCCTACAAGGACAGGGGGCGCGGAAGGGATGGCTACACCTTC

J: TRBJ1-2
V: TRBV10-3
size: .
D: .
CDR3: CATSNYGYTF
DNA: TGTGCCACCTCTAACTATGGCTACACCTTC

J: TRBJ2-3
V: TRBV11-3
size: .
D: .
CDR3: CASSSPLRRGRTDTQYF
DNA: TGTGCCAGCAGCTCCCCTCTAAGGCGGGGGCGCACAGATACGCAGTATTTT

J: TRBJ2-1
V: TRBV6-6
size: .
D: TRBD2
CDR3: CASSFQRELEDEQFF
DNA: TGTGCCAGCAGTTTTCAGCGGGAGCTCGAAGATGAGCAGTTCTTC

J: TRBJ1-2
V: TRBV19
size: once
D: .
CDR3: CASSIEAGSSPFYGYTF
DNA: TGTGCCAGTAGTATTGAGGCAGGGTCATCGCCCTTCTATGGCTACACCTTC

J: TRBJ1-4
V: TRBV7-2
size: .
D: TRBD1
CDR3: CASSLGGTGVESERKLFF
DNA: TGTGCCAGCAGCTTAGGCGGGACAGGGGTGGAGTCCGAGCGGAAACTGTTTTTT

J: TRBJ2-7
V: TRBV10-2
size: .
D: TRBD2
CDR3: CASSEVRLASWGRNPYEQYF
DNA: TGCGCCAGCAGTGAGGTCCGACTAGCGTCTTGGGGCCGAAATCCCTACGAGCAGTACTTC

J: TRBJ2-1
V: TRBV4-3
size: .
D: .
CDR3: CASSQDRARPFKANEQFF
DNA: TGCGCCAGCAGCCAAGATAGGGCCCGGCCTTTTAAAGCCAATGAGCAGTTCTTC

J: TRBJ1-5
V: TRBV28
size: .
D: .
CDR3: CASSLLMGVEGNQPQHF
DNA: TGTGCCAGCAGTTTATTGATGGGGGTGGAGGGAAATCAGCCCCAGCATTTT

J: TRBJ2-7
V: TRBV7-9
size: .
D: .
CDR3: CASSLGDRALYEQYF
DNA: TGTGCCAGCAGCTTAGGGGACCGCGCCCTCTACGAGCAGTACTTC

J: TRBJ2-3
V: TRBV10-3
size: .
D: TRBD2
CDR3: CAIGTSGGAVDTQYF
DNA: TGTGCCATAGGGACTAGCGGGGGGGCCGTAGATACGCAGTATTTT

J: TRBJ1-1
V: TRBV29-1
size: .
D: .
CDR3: CSAPFVRGWGTEAFF
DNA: TGCAGCGCACCCTTTGTTAGGGGTTGGGGTACTGAAGCTTTCTTT

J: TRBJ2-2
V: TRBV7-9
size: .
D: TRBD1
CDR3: CATTGTVTTGELFF
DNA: TGTGCCACCACCGGGACAGTGACTACCGGGGAGCTGTTTTTT